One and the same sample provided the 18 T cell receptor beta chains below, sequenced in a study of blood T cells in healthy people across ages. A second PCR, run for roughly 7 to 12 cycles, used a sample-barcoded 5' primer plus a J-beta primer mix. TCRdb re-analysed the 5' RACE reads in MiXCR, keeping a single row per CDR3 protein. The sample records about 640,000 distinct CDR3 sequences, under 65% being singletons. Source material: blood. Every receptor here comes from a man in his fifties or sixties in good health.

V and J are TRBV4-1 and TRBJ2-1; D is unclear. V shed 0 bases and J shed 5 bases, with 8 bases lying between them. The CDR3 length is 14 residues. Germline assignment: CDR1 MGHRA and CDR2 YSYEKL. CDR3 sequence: CASSQDPTDNEQFF. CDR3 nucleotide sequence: TGCGCCAGCAGCCAAGACCCCACAGACAATGAGCAGTTCTTC.

The CDR3 here is CASLETQYF. The CDR3 nucleotides are TGTGCCAGCCTAGAGACCCAGTACTTC. The chain carries TRBV6-6 and TRBJ2-7, with D unresolved. The tail of the sequence fits TRBJ2-5 better, so the J call may be wrong. The CDR3 has 9 residues. CDR1 is MNHNY and CDR2 is SVGAGI in the germline V gene (reference sequence).

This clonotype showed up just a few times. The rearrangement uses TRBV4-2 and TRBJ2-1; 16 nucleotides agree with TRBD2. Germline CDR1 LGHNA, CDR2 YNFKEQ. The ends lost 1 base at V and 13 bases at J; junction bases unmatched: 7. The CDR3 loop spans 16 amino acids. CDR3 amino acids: CASSQAGTSGGADQFF. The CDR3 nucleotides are TGTGCCAGCAGCCAAGCCGGGACTAGCGGGGGGGCTGACCAGTTCTTC.

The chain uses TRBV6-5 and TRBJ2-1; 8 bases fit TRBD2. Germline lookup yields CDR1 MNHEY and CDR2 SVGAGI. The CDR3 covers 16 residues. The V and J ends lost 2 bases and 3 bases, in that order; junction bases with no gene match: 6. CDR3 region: CASSYRVGTSYNEQFF. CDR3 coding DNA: TGTGCCAGCAGTTACCGAGTCGGGACTAGCTACAATGAGCAGTTCTTC.

CDR3 DNA sequence: TGTGCCAGCAGTGAAGGGCCTATATATCGGGGGGGCAAAAACATTCAGTACTTC. This sequence encodes CASSEGPIYRGGKNIQYF. This chain links TRBV25-1 with TRBJ2-4; 8 positions match TRBD2. J lost 3 bases, V lost 2 bases, and 12 bases had no gene match. The germline gives CDR1 MGHDK, CDR2 SYGVNS. The CDR3 sequence is 18 residues long.

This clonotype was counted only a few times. The CDR3 sequence: CSASTRLYGYTF. In nucleotides, the CDR3 is TGCAGTGCTAGTACCAGGCTCTATGGCTACACCTTC. The chain is built from TRBV20-1 and TRBJ1-2; no clear D gene. Trimming removed 3 bases from V and 4 bases from J, with 9 bases in between. The CDR3 spans 12 residues. In germline, CDR1 is DFQATT, CDR2 SNEGSKA (reference sequence).

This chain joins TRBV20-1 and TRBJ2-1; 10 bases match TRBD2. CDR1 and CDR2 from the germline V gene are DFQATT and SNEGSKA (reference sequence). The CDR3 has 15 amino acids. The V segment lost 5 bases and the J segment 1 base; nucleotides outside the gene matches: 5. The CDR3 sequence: CSAYSSGGSYNEQFF. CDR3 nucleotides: TGCAGTGCTTACTCTAGCGGGGGATCCTACAATGAGCAGTTCTTC.

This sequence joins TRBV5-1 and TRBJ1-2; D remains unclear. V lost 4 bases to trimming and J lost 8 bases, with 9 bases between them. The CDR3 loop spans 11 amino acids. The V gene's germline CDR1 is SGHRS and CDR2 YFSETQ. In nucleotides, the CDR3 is TGCGCCAGCAGCACCAGCTACGGCTACACCTTC. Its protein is CASSTSYGYTF.

The DNA for the CDR3 is TGTGCCAGCAGCCCTGACCACAGGGGGATCCACGAGCAGTACTTC. Translated: CASSPDHRGIHEQYF. This chain uses TRBV12-3 or TRBV12-4 with TRBJ2-5; 8 nucleotides match TRBD1. The better agreement between TRBJ2-7 and the DNA end casts doubt on the J call. CDR3 length equals 15 residues.

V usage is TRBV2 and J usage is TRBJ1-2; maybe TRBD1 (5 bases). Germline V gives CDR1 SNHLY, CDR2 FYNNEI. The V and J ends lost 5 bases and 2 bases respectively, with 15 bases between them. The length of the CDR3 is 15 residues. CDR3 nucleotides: TGTGCCAGCAGTACGGTTGGGGGATCAAACTATGGCTACACCTTC. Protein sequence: CASSTVGGSNYGYTF.

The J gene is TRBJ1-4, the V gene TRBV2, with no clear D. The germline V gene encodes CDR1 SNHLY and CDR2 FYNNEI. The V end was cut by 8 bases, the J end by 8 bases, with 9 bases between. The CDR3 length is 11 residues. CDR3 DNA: TGTGCCAGCGATTACTCAGAAAAACTGTTTTTT. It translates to CASDYSEKLFF.

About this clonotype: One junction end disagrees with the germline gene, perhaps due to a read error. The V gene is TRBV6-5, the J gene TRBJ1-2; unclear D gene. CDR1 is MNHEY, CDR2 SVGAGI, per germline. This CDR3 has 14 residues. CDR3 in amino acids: CASTASAASNGCTF. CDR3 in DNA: TGTGCCAGCACTGCATCGGCGGCGTCAAATGGCTGCACCTTC.

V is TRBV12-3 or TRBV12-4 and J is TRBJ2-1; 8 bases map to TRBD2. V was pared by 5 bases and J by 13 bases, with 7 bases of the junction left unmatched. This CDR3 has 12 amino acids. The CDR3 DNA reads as TGTGCCAGCAGTCCAGAGCGGGGGCTCCAGTTCTTC. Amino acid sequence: CASSPERGLQFF.

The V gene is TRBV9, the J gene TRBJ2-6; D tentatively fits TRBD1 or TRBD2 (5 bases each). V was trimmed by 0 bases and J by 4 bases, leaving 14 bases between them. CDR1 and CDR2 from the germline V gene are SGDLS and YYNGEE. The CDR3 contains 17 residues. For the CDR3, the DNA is TGTGCCAGCAGCGTAGGAATCGGGGCCGGGGGGGCCAACGTCCTGACTTTC. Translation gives CASSVGIGAGGANVLTF.

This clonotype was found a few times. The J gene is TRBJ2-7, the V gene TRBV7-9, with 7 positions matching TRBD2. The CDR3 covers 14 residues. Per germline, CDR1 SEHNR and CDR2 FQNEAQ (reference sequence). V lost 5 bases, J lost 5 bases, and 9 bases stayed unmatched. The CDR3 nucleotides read TGTGCCAGCAGCATTGGGGAGGGTTTGAACGAGCAGTACTTC. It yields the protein CASSIGEGLNEQYF.

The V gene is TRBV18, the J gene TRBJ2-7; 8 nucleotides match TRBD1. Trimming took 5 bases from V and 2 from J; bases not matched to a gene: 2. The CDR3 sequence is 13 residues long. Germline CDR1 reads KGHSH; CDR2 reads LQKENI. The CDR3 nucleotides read TGTGCCAGCTCAGAGGACAGGGCCTACGAGCAGTACTTC. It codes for CASSEDRAYEQYF.

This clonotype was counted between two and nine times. In nucleotides, the CDR3 is TGTGCCAGCAGCTTAGGGACAGGGGCAGATACGCAGTATTTT. Protein: CASSLGTGADTQYF. This rearrangement joins TRBV7-7 to TRBJ2-3, with 9 bases matching TRBD1. The CDR3 is made up of 14 amino acids. Germline trimming cut 1 base from V and 4 bases from J; bases unmatched to any gene: 0. Germline CDR1 is SSHAT and CDR2 is FNYEAQ (reference sequence).

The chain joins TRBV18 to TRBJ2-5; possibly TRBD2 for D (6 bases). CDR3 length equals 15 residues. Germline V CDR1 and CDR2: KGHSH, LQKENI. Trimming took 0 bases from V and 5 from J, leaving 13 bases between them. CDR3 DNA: TGTGCCAGCTCACCACCTGACAGACGGGGGGAGACCCAGTACTTC. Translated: CASSPPDRRGETQYF.